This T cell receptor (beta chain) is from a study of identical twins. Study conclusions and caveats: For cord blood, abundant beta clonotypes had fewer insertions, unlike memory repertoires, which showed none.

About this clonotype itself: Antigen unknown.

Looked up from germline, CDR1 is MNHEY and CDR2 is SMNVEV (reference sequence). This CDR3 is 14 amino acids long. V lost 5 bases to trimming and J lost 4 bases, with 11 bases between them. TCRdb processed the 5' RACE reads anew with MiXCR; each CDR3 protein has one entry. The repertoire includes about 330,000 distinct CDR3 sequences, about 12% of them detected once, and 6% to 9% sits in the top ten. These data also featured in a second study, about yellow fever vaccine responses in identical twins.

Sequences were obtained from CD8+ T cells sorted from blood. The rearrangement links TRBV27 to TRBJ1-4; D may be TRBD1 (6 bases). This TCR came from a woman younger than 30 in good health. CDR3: CASSPTGINEKLFF. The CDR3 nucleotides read TGTGCCAGCAGTCCAACAGGGATTAATGAAAAACTGTTTTTT. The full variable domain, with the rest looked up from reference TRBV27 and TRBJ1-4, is EAQVTQNPRYLITVTGKKLTVTCSQNMNHEYMSWYRQDPGLGLRQIYYSMNVEVTDKGDVPEGYKVSRKEKRNFPLILESPSPNQTSLYFCASSPTGINEKLFFGSGTQLSVL.